Each of the 22 T cell receptor beta chains below was sequenced from the same sample in a study of technical replicates of blood from a handful of donors. TCRdb's copy holds only in-frame clones and misses some; the assay was immunoSEQ multiplex PCR. The table records about 72,000 clones, around nine tenths of them present only once. The sequenced sample was T cells isolated from PBMCs. The receptors derive from a human donor in good health.

The V and J genes are TRBV19 and TRBJ2-7; 7 nucleotides line up with TRBD2. CDR3 length: 16 residues. CDR1 LNHDA and CDR2 SQIVND come from the germline V gene (reference sequence). V was clipped by 1 base and J by 7 bases; unmatched bases: 13. The CDR3 DNA is TGTGCCAGTAGTATAGGCCCGCGGCGGGAGAAGAATGAGCAGTACTTC. Its protein is CASSIGPRREKNEQYF.

This chain uses TRBV6-5 with TRBJ1-1, with TRBD1 as a possible D gene (6 bases). Germline CDR1 and CDR2: MNHEY and SVGAGI. Between the trimmed V and J ends, which lost 6 bases and 4 bases, there was a span of 12 bases. The CDR3 covers 13 residues. The CDR3 region is CASSLQGTTEAFF. The CDR3 coding sequence is TGTGCCAGCAGCCTTCAGGGGACCACTGAAGCTTTCTTT.

This clone was detected once. This sequence joins TRBV2 and TRBJ1-2; 7 bases are shared with TRBD1. CDR1 is SNHLY, CDR2 FYNNEI, per germline. V lost 4 bases, J lost 4 bases, and 6 bases stayed unmatched. This CDR3 region has 14 residues. The CDR3 is CASSVTGFGYGYTF. CDR3 nucleotide sequence: TGTGCCAGCAGTGTGACAGGGTTTGGCTATGGCTACACCTTC.

The DNA of the CDR3 is TGTGCCAGCAGTTACGCGCGGACAGGAATTTCTGAAGCTTTCTTT. Translation: CASSYARTGISEAFF. The chain recombines TRBV6-5 with TRBJ1-1; 7 bases are a match to TRBD1. This CDR3 is 15 amino acids long. V shed 2 bases and J 6 bases; nucleotides not matched to a gene: 9. Germline-derived CDR1 and CDR2 are MNHEY and SVGAGI.

The V and J genes are TRBV13 and TRBJ2-7, with 11 bases fitting TRBD2. The CDR3 sequence is 16 residues long. Looked up from germline, CDR1 is PRHDT and CDR2 is FYEKMQ (reference sequence). V dropped 5 bases and J dropped 4; count of bases not matched to a gene: 10. DNA of the CDR3: TGTGCCAGCAGCCTAGCGGGACTAGCGGCCCGATACGAGCAGTACTTC. The encoded protein is CASSLAGLAARYEQYF.

This clone has just one count. Written as DNA, the CDR3 is TGTGCCAGCTCACCACCCCGGGGTTACGAGCAGTACTTC. As protein: CASSPPRGYEQYF. The chain combines TRBV18 with TRBJ2-7; D might be TRBD2 (5 bases). V lost 0 bases, J lost 4 bases, and 7 bases lay in between. The CDR3 extends over 13 amino acids. CDR1 KGHSH and CDR2 LQKENI come from the germline V gene.

The J gene is TRBJ2-7, the V gene TRBV6-1; weak D call: TRBD1 (5 bases). The CDR3 is 14 amino acids. Trimming removed 6 bases from V and 0 bases from J, with 12 bases in between. Germline V gives CDR1 MNHNS, CDR2 SASEGT. CDR3 in DNA: TGTGCCAGCAGGACAGTACCGAGCTCCTACGAGCAGTACTTC. Translating it yields CASRTVPSSYEQYF.

This clone has just one count. The rearrangement joins TRBV29-1 to TRBJ2-5, with 12 bases matching TRBD2. After removal of 0 bases from V and 0 bases from J, the junction contained 8 bases not matched to a gene. Per the germline V gene, CDR1 is SQVTM and CDR2 is ANQGSEA. The CDR3 sequence is 18 residues long. CDR3 sequence (DNA): TGCAGCGTTGAAGATAGGACTAGCGGGAATATCCACCAAGAGACCCAGTACTTC. It codes for CSVEDRTSGNIHQETQYF.

The chain uses TRBV5-1 and TRBJ2-1, with 9 bases identical to TRBD2. Germline values: CDR1 SGHRS, CDR2 YFSETQ. This CDR3 has 15 amino acids. The V gene end was trimmed by 0 bases and the J gene end by 5 bases; junction bases not matched to a gene: 3. DNA of the CDR3: TGCGCCAGCAGCTTGGTGCTAGCGGGAAACAATGAGCAGTTCTTC. Translation gives CASSLVLAGNNEQFF.

J is TRBJ2-5 and V is TRBV10-3, with D possibly being TRBD1 (5 bases). Germline assignment: CDR1 ENHRY and CDR2 SYGVKD. The CDR3 sequence is 14 residues long. V lost 1 base and J lost 1, with 7 bases in between. The CDR3 DNA is TGTGCCATCAGTGAGTTGGGGCTCCAAGAGACCCAGTACTTC. Protein product: CAISELGLQETQYF.

This sequence joins TRBV5-4 and TRBJ2-7, with a possible D match to TRBD1 (6 bases). Trimming left V 0 bases short and J 4 bases short, with 11 bases between. The CDR3 is made up of 14 amino acids. Looked up from germline, CDR1 is SGHNT and CDR2 is YYREEE (reference sequence). The CDR3, as DNA: TGTGCCAGCAGCTTGGGAGGGGGAAGATACGAGCAGTACTTC. This encodes CASSLGGGRYEQYF.

This sequence joins TRBV30 and TRBJ1-5; D is uncertain. The CDR3 loop spans 14 amino acids. V gave up 0 bases and J gave up 4 bases, with 10 bases separating them. Germline V gene data show CDR1 as GTSNPN and CDR2 as SVGIG (reference sequence). The chain's CDR3 is CAWSVGSSNQPQHF. Written as DNA, the CDR3 is TGTGCCTGGAGTGTAGGTAGCTCGAATCAGCCCCAGCATTTT.

The chain recombines TRBV6-6 with TRBJ1-1; D is undetermined. The CDR3 loop spans 13 amino acids. Per germline, CDR1 MNHNY and CDR2 SVGAGI (reference sequence). The ends were cut back, 6 bases at V and 1 base at J, with 9 bases in the middle. The CDR3 bases are TGTGCCAGCAGGAGGAGTACGAACACTGAAGCTTTCTTT. It specifies CASRRSTNTEAFF.

The J gene is TRBJ2-7, the V gene TRBV4-2; TRBD2 matches at 10 bases. The germline V gene has CDR1 LGHNA and CDR2 YNFKEQ. This CDR3 spans 16 amino acids. Trimming cost V 0 bases and J 2 bases; bases outside gene matches: 4. The CDR3 nucleotides are TGTGCCAGCAGCCAAGATCTTCTAGCGGGAGCCTACGAGCAGTACTTC. It is translated as CASSQDLLAGAYEQYF.

In this sample, this clone turned up a few times. The rearrangement joins TRBV6-4 to TRBJ1-1; D uncertain. Germline values: CDR1 MRHNA, CDR2 SNTAGT. The CDR3 covers 14 residues. Between the trimmed V and J ends, which lost 4 bases and 0 bases, there was a span of 9 bases. CDR3 region: CASSATGMNTEAFF. The CDR3, as DNA: TGTGCCAGCAGTGCTACCGGGATGAACACTGAAGCTTTCTTT.

The chain has TRBV27 and TRBJ2-7; a weak D match, TRBD1 (6 bases). V was pared by 7 bases and J by 3 bases, with 13 bases between. The germline V gene encodes CDR1 MNHEY and CDR2 SMNVEV (reference sequence). The CDR3 contains 13 residues. This chain's CDR3 is CASKLKGHYEQYF. The CDR3 DNA follows: TGTGCCAGCAAACTGAAGGGACACTACGAGCAGTACTTC.

DNA of the CDR3: TGTGCCAGCAGCGCCCCATATATGGGGAGGGAAAAACTGTTTTTT. It yields the protein CASSAPYMGREKLFF. V usage is TRBV5-6 and J usage is TRBJ1-4; D ambiguous. CDR1 and CDR2 from the germline V gene are SGHDT and YYEEEE. This CDR3 is 15 amino acids long. V lost 4 bases, J lost 8 bases, and 18 bases lay in between.

This clone came up once. The chain links TRBV11-2 to TRBJ2-7; a possible D gene is TRBD2 (6 bases). Germline V gives CDR1 SGHAT, CDR2 FQNNGV. Trimming shortened V by 1 base and J by 11 bases, and 9 bases separated the two germline ends. This CDR3 is built from 11 residues. In DNA, the CDR3 is TGTGCCAGCAGCTTAGCTGGGGAGGAGTACTTC. Translating gives CASSLAGEEYF.

For the CDR3, the DNA is TGCGCCAGCAGCTTGGTCGTCAATGAGCAGTTCTTC. Its translation: CASSLVVNEQFF. The V gene is TRBV5-1, the J gene TRBJ2-1; D unresolved. Germline-derived CDR1 and CDR2 are SGHRS and YFSETQ. The CDR3 totals 12 residues. V lost 0 bases and J 6 bases, leaving 4 bases between the germline ends.

The rearrangement joins TRBV5-1 to TRBJ1-5, with D unclear. The ends were cut back, 0 bases at V and 0 bases at J, with 16 bases in the middle. Germline values: CDR1 SGHRS, CDR2 YFSETQ. CDR3 size: 18 residues. CDR3 in DNA: TGCGCCAGCAGCTTGGATTACTCCCGTGCAGGTAGCAATCAGCCCCAGCATTTT. This codes for CASSLDYSRAGSNQPQHF.

This chain connects TRBV9 to TRBJ2-7, with 10 bases that match TRBD2. In germline, CDR1 is SGDLS, CDR2 YYNGEE. V was clipped by 0 bases and J by 6 bases; unmatched bases: 12. This CDR3 comprises 17 residues. As DNA, the CDR3 is TGTGCCAGCAGCGTAGCTAGCGGGAGCCTTACACAGGGCGAGCAGTACTTC. Translated: CASSVASGSLTQGEQYF.

CDR3 in amino acids: CASSSGFGAHEQFF. The CDR3 nucleotides are TGTGCCAGCAGCTCTGGCTTTGGGGCCCATGAGCAGTTCTTC. The chain combines TRBV5-6 with TRBJ2-1; perhaps TRBD1 as D (5 bases). CDR3 length: 14 residues. Germline V gene sequence: CDR1 SGHDT, CDR2 YYEEEE. Trimming stripped 3 bases from V and 8 bases from J, with 15 bases between.